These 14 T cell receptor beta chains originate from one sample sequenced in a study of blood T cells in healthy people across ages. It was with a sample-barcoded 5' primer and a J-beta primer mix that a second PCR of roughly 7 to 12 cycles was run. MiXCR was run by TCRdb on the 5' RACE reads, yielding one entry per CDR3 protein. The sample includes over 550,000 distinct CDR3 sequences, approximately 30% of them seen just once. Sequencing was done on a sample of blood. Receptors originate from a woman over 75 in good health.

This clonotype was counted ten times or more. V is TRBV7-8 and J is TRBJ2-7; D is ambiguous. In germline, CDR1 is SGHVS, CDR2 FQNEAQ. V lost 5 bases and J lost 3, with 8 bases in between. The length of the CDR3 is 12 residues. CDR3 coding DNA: TGTGCCAGCAGCCACCAGGACTACGAGCAGTACTTC. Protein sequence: CASSHQDYEQYF.

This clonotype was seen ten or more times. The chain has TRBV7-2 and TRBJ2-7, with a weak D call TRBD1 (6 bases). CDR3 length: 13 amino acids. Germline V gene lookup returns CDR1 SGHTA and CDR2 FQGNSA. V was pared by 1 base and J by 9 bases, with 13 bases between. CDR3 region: CASSLEGTSGQYF. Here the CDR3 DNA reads TGTGCCAGCAGCTTAGAGGGGACAAGCGGGCAGTACTTC.

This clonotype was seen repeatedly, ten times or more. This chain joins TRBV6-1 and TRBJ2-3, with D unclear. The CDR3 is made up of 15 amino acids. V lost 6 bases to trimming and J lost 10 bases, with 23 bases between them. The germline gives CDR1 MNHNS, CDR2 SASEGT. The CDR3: CASSDGLSSPHPQYF. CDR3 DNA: TGTGCCAGCAGCGACGGTCTGAGCTCGCCTCATCCGCAGTATTTT.

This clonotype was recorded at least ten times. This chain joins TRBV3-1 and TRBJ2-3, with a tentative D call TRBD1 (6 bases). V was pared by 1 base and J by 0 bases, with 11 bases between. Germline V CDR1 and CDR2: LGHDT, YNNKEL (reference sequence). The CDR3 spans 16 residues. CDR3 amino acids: CASSQGEGDSTDTQYF. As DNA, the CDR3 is TGTGCCAGCAGCCAAGGAGAGGGGGATAGCACAGATACGCAGTATTTT.

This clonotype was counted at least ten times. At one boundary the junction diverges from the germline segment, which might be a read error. CDR3 in DNA: TGTGCCAGCAGCTTAGGGGCAGGGGGCTCCTACAATGAGCAGTTCTTC. It encodes CASSLGAGGSYNEQFF. The chain employs TRBV5-1 and TRBJ2-1; 7 bases line up with TRBD1. From germline, CDR1 is SGHRS and CDR2 YFSETQ. The CDR3 runs 16 residues.

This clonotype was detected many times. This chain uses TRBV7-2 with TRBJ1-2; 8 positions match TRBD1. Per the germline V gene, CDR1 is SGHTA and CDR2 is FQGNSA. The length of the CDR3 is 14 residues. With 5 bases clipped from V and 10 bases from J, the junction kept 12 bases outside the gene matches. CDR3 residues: CASSHGTGVMDYTF. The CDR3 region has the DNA TGTGCCAGCAGCCACGGGACAGGAGTTATGGACTACACCTTC.

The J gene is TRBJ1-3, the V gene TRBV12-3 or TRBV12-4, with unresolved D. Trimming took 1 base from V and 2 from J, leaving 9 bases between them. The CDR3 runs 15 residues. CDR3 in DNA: TGTGCCAGCAGTTTAGGCGGAGGAACTGGAAACACCATATATTTT. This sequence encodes CASSLGGGTGNTIYF.

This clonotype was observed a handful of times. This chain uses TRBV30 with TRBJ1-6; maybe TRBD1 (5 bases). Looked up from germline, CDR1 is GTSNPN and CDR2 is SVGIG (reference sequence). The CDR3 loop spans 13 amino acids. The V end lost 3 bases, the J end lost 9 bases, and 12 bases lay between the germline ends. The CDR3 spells CAWSQGAGSPLHF. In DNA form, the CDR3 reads TGTGCCTGGAGCCAGGGTGCGGGTTCACCCCTCCACTTT.

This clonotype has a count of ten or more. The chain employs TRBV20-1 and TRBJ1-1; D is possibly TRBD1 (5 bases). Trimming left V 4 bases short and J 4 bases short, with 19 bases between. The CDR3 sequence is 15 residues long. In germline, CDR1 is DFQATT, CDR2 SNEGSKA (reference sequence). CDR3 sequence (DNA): TGCAGTGCTATACACAGGCCGATTGGTAGCACTGAAGCTTTCTTT. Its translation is CSAIHRPIGSTEAFF.

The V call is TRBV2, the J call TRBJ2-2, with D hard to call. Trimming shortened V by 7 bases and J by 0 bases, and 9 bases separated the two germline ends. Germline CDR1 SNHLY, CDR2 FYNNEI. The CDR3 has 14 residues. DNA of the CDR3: TGTGCCAGCACAATCGGAGCGAACACCGGGGAGCTGTTTTTT. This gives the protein CASTIGANTGELFF.

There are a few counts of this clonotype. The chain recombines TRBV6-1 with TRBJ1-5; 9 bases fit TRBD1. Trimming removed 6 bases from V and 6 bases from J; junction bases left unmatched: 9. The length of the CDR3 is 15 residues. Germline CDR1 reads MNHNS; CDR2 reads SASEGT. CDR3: CASRQGQGPIQPQHF. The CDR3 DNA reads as TGTGCCAGCAGGCAGGGACAGGGCCCCATTCAGCCCCAGCATTTT.

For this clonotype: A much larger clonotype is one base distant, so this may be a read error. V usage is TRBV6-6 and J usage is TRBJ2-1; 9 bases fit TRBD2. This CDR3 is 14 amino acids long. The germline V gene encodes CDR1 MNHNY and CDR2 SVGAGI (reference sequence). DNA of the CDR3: TGTACCAGCAGTTTTAGCGGGGGCCAGAGTGAGCAGTTCTTC. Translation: CTSSFSGGQSEQFF.

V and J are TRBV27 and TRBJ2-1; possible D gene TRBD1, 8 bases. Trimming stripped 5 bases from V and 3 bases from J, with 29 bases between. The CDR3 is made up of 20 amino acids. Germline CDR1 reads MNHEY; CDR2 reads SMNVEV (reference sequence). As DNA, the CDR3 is TGTGCCAGCAGTATGAGAGGACAGGGAGGGAGGTGGTCCAGCTACAATGAGCAGTTCTTC. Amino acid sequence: CASSMRGQGGRWSSYNEQFF.

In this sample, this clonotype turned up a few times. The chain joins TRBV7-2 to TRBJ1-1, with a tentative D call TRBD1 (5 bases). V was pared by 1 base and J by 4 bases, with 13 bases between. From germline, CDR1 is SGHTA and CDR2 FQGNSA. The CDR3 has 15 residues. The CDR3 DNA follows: TGTGCCAGCAGCTTAGAGGGGTTTAGGGTCACTGAAGCTTTCTTT. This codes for CASSLEGFRVTEAFF.